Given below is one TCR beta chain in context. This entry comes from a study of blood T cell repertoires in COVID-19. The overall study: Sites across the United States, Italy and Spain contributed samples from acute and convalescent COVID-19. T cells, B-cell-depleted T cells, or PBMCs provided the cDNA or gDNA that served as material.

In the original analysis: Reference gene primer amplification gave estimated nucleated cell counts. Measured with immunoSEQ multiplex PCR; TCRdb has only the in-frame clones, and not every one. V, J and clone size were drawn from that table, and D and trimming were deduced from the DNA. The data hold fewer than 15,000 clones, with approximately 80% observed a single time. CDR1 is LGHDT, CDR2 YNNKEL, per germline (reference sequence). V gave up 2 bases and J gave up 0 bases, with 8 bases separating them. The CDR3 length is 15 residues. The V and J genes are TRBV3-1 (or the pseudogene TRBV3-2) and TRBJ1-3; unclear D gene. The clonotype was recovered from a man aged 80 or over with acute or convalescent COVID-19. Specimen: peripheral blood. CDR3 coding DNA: TGTGCCAGCAGCCAATCGGTGAACTCTGGAAACACCATATATTTT. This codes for CASSQSVNSGNTIYF.